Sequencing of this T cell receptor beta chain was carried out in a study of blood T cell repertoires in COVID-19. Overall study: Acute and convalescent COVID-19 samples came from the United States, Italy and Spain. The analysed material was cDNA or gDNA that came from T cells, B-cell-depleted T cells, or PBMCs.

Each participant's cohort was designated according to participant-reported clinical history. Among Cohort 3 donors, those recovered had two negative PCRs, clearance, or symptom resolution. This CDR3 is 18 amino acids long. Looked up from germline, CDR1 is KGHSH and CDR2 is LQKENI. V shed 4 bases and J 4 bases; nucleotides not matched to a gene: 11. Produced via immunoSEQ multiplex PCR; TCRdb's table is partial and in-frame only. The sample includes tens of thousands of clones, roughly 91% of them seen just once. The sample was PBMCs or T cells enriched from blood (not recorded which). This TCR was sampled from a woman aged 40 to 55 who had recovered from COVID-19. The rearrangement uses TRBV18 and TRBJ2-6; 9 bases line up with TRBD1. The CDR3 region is CASSLAGTGLHGANVLTF. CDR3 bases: TGTGCCAGCTCACTCGCCGGGACAGGGTTACACGGGGCCAACGTCCTGACTTTC.